The present T cell receptor (beta chain) was sequenced within a study of blood T cell repertoires in COVID-19. Study in general: Researchers got acute and convalescent COVID-19 samples from the United States, Italy and Spain. T cells, B-cell-depleted T cells, or PBMCs provided the cDNA or gDNA that served as material.

Germline lookup yields CDR1 SNHLY and CDR2 FYNNEI. Trimming cost V 3 bases and J 5 bases; bases outside gene matches: 6. The CDR3 has 14 amino acids. Per the original data handling: Using reference gene primer amplification, nucleated cell counts were estimated. Clones were read by immunoSEQ multiplex PCR, and TCRdb kept only the in-frame ones, dropping some. Clone size and the V and J calls come from that table; the DNA yielded D and trimming. The data hold roughly 120,000 clones, with around 87% observed a single time. This clonotype was sampled from a woman in her 70s with acute or convalescent COVID-19. Input material: peripheral blood. The chain has TRBV2 and TRBJ2-5; 7 bases fit TRBD2. This chain's CDR3 is CASSDLTAGETQYF. In nucleotides, the CDR3 is TGTGCCAGCAGTGATCTGACAGCGGGGGAGACCCAGTACTTC. Full variable domain (outside the CDR3, taken from reference TRBV2 and TRBJ2-5): EPEVTQTPSHQVTQMGQEVILRCVPISNHLYFYWYRQILGQKVEFLVSFYNNEISEKSEIFDDQFSVERPDGSNFTLKIRSTKLEDSAMYFCASSDLTAGETQYFGPGTRLLVL.